Listed here is a single T cell receptor (beta chain). As yet, its antigen is unknown. These data are taken from a study of OX40 agonist ivuxolimab in advanced cancers. For the study at large: The dose of intravenous ivuxolimab that patients received every 2 weeks ranged from 0.01 to 10 mg/kg. In three patients, partial responses were observed, one with hepatocellular carcinoma and two with cutaneous melanoma. Overall study results and limits: Individuals who were partial responders at 0.1-3.0 mg/kg had clonal expansion that ranked among the lowest. With doses of 0.1 to 3.0 mg/kg, CD4+ and CD8+ blood T cells had undergone clonal expansion by week 6.

TCRdb's table, derived via immunoSEQ multiplex PCR, lists solely in-frame clones and lacks some. Among tens of thousands of clones listed, around 85% were seen once. Per the germline V gene, CDR1 is LNHNV and CDR2 is YYDKDF (reference sequence). The CDR3 has 15 amino acids. V was pared by 3 bases and J by 1 base, with 10 bases between. The rearrangement joins TRBV15 to TRBJ1-5, with TRBD1 as a possible D gene (5 bases). The sequenced sample was CD4+ or CD8+ T cells sorted from blood, obtained in a trial of the OX40 agonist ivuxolimab. The clonotype was recovered from an adult with an advanced solid tumor such as melanoma, head and neck, liver or kidney cancer. CDR3 sequence reads: CATSRGTGSNQPQHF. In DNA, the CDR3 is TGTGCCACCAGCAGGGGGACGGGAAGCAATCAGCCCCAGCATTTT.